Presented here are 6 T cell receptor beta chains from one specimen sequenced in a study of blood T cells in healthy people across ages. With a J-beta primer mix and a sample-barcoded 5' primer, a second PCR ran about 7 to 11 cycles. One entry per CDR3 protein results from TCRdb running MiXCR on the 5' RACE reads. Of 1.8 million or so distinct CDR3 sequences listed, roughly two fifths were seen once; the top ten hold roughly 23%. Sequencing input: blood. These receptors all stem from a human donor in good health.

Concerning this clonotype itself: Mismatch with germline at one junction end may stem from a read error. The rearrangement links TRBV6-6 to TRBJ1-2, with D unclear. Germline V gene sequence: CDR1 MNHNY, CDR2 SVGAGI (reference sequence). The CDR3 runs to 12 residues. The CDR3, as DNA: TGTGCCAGCAGTTACTCGACGAATGGTTACACCTTC. Its translation is CASSYSTNGYTF.

CDR3 in amino acids: CSAPSRGLAAEQFF. The CDR3 nucleotides are TGCAGTGCCCCGTCCCGGGGCTTGGCCGCTGAGCAGTTCTTC. The chain joins TRBV20-1 to TRBJ2-1; D possibly uses TRBD1 or TRBD2 (5 bases each). Looked up from germline, CDR1 is DFQATT and CDR2 is SNEGSKA (reference sequence). V dropped 6 bases and J dropped 9 bases, with 21 bases sitting between them. The CDR3 is made up of 14 amino acids.

The chain couples TRBV27 to TRBJ1-1; 9 bases are a match to TRBD1. V was pared by 5 bases and J by 5 bases, with 12 bases of the junction left unmatched. The germline V gene encodes CDR1 MNHEY and CDR2 SMNVEV (reference sequence). This CDR3 region has 16 residues. The CDR3 DNA is TGTGCCAGCAGTCCCGGGGACAGGGAGGCGATAACTGAAGCTTTCTTT. Translating it yields CASSPGDREAITEAFF.

V usage is TRBV28 and J usage is TRBJ2-7, with D possibly called TRBD1 or TRBD2 (5 bases each). Trimming pared 4 bases from V and 7 bases from J, leaving 17 bases between. This CDR3 has 14 residues. Germline V CDR1 and CDR2: MDHEN, SYDVKM. The CDR3 protein is CASSSGRRPREQYF. DNA for the CDR3: TGTGCCAGCAGTTCGGGGCGACGACCTAGGGAGCAGTACTTC.

The gene calls are TRBV6-2 or TRBV6-3 and TRBJ2-7, with a weak D call TRBD1 (6 bases). Per the germline V gene, CDR1 is MNHEY and CDR2 is SVGEGT. This CDR3 contains 15 residues. V was pared by 4 bases and J by 3 bases, with 16 bases between. The CDR3 DNA reads TGTGCCAGCAGTTTACAGGGATCCCCATTCTACGAGCAGTACTTC. Protein sequence: CASSLQGSPFYEQYF.

This clonotype was seen a handful of times. The J gene is TRBJ2-7, the V gene TRBV7-9; 7 bases line up with TRBD1. Germline V gene lookup returns CDR1 SEHNR and CDR2 FQNEAQ (reference sequence). The trim removed 0 bases at V and 4 bases at J, leaving 3 bases unmatched. This CDR3 region has 14 residues. The CDR3 loop is CASSLAGGWYEQYF. Here the CDR3 DNA reads TGTGCCAGCAGCTTAGCAGGGGGCTGGTACGAGCAGTACTTC.